This TCR beta chain was documented in a study of CD8 T cells in Susac syndrome. The multiple sclerosis controls were treatment-naive patients, and their relapsing-remitting disease was stable or active. The CDR3 spans 13 residues. Germline V lookup: CDR1 ENHRY, CDR2 SYGVKD. Trimming removed 7 bases from V and 0 bases from J, with 10 bases in between. Reverse transcription of roughly 0.5 to 1 ug RNA was carried out with random hexamers. TCRdb re-derived calls from the immunoSEQ multiplex PCR reads in MiXCR, one entry per CDR3 protein. Here the sample spans 250,000 to 350,000 distinct CDR3 sequences, about 91% being singletons.

The TCR was taken from a human donor with multiple sclerosis. Sequences were obtained from CD4+ T cells from PBMCs. The J gene is TRBJ2-7, the V gene TRBV10-3; the D gene is possibly TRBD2 (5 bases). This CDR3 reads CAITNDYSYEQYF. DNA of the CDR3: TGTGCCATCACCAATGACTACTCCTACGAGCAGTACTTC.